The clone carrying this T cell receptor (beta chain) was counted only a few times. The antigen remains unidentified. Germline trimming cut 2 bases from V and 0 bases from J; bases unmatched to any gene: 2. CDR3 length equals 15 residues. The germline V gene encodes CDR1 SGDLS and CDR2 YYNGEE. The data were taken from a study of identical twins. The study's findings and limits: Modelling underestimated the level of out-of-frame TCR alpha sharing observed in monozygotic twins. Its conclusions, products of cross-sectional statistical analysis, did not come from following the same donors.

After template switching added a universal primer site, the resulting cDNA carried unique molecular identifiers. A single record per CDR3 protein comes from TCRdb applying MiXCR to the 5' RACE reads. Here the sample spans about 340,000 distinct CDR3 sequences, approximately 10% being singletons. Healthy Caucasians alone served as donors. The chain joins TRBV9 to TRBJ2-7; 10 positions match TRBD2. This receptor was obtained from a woman between 45 and 65 years old in good health. Sample: naive T cells sorted from blood. CDR3 sequence reads: CASSVGLADSYEQYV. CDR3 nucleotide sequence: TGTGCCAGCAGCGTTGGACTAGCGGACTCCTACGAGCAGTACGTC.